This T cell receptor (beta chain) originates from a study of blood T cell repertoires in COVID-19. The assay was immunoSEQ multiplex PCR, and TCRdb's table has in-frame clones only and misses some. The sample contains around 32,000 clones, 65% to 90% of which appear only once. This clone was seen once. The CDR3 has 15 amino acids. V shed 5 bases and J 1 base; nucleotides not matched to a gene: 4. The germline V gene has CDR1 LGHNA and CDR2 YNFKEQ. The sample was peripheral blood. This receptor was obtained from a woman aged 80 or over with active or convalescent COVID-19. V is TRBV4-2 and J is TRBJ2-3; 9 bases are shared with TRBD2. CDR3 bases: TGTGCCAGCAGCTACTGGACTAGCGGCACAGATACGCAGTATTTT. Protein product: CASSYWTSGTDTQYF.